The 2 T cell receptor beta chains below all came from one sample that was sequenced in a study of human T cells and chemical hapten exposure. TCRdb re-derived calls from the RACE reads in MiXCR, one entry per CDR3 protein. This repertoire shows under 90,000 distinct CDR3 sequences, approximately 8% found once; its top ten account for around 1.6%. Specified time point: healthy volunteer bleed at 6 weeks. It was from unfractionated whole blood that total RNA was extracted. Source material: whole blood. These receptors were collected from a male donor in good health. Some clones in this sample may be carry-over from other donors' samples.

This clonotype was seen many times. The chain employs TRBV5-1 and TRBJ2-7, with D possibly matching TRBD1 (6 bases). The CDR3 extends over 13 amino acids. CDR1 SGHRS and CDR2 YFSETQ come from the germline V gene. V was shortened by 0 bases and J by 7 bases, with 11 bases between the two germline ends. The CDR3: CASSLDRAGEQYF. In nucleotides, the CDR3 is TGCGCCAGCAGCTTGGACAGGGCAGGGGAGCAGTACTTC.

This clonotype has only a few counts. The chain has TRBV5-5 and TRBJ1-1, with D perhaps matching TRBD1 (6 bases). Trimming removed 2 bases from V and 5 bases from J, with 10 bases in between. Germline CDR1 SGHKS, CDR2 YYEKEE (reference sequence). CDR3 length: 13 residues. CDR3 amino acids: CASSLQGWTEAFF. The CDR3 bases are TGTGCCAGCAGCTTACAGGGTTGGACTGAAGCTTTCTTT.